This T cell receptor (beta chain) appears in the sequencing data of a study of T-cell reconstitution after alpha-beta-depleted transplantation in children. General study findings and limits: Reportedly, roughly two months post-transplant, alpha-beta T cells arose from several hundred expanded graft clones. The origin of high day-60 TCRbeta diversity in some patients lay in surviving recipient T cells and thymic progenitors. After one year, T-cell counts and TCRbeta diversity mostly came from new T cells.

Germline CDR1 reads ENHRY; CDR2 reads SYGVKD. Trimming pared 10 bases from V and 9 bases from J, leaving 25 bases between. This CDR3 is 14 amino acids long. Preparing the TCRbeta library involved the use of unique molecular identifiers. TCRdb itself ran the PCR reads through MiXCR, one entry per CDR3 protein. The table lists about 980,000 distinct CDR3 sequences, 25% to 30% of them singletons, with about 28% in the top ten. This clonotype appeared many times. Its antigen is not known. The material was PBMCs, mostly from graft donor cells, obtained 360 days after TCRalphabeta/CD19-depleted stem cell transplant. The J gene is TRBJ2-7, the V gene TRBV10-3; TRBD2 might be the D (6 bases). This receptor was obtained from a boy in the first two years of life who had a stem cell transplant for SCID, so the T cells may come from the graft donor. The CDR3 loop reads CATRGGAEATAQYF. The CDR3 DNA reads TGTGCCACAAGAGGAGGGGCAGAGGCGACTGCGCAGTACTTC.